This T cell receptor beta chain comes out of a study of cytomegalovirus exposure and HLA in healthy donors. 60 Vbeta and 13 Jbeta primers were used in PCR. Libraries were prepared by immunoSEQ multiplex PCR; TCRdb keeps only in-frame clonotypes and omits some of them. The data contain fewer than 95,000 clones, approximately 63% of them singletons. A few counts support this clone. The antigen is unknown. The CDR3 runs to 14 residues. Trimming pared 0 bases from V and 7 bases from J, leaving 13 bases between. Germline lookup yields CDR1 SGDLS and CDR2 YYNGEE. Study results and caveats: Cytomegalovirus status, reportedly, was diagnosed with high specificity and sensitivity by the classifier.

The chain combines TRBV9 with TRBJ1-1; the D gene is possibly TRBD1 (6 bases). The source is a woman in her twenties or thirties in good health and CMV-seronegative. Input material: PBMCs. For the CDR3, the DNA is TGTGCCAGCAGCGTAGGGTTTGGGGACAATGAAGCTTTCTTT. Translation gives CASSVGFGDNEAFF.